These 2 T cell receptor beta chains share one sample of origin, sequenced in a study of HIV-infected patients and healthy controls. 450 to 600 ng RNA was reverse transcribed with alpha and beta constant-region primers. Each of the alpha and beta chains got its own library through chain-specific third strand synthesis with indices. In TCRdb, the 5' RACE reads were re-called with MiXCR into one record per CDR3 protein. The sample shows approximately 18,000 distinct CDR3 sequences, over 7% of them seen only once. Whole blood was used without fractionation, so all unsorted peripheral T cells were included. The sequencing input was blood. All receptors come from an adult in good health.

This clonotype was detected many times. The chain has TRBV11-2 and TRBJ2-4, with D unresolved. The CDR3 runs to 15 residues. V was cut by 3 bases and J by 0 bases, with 9 bases left in between. Germline assignment: CDR1 SGHAT and CDR2 FQNNGV. Written as DNA, the CDR3 is TGTGCCAGCAGCTTGTTGTTTCTAGCCAAAAACATTCAGTACTTC. Protein sequence: CASSLLFLAKNIQYF. Combining the CDR3 with reference TRBV11-2 and TRBJ2-4 gives the whole variable domain EAGVAQSPRYKIIEKRQSVAFWCNPISGHATLYWYQQILGQGPKLLIQFQNNGVVDDSQLPKDRFSAERLKGVDSTLKIQPAKLEDSAVYLCASSLLFLAKNIQYFGAGTRLSVL.

This clonotype was seen repeatedly, ten times or more. The chain has TRBV20-1 and TRBJ2-7; 9 bases are a match to TRBD2. In germline, CDR1 is DFQATT, CDR2 SNEGSKA (reference sequence). The V and J ends lost 0 bases and 3 bases, in that order; junction bases with no gene match: 9. CDR3 length: 16 amino acids. CDR3 protein: CSARDSSGTSSYEQYF. CDR3 DNA: TGCAGTGCTAGAGATTCTAGTGGGACTAGCAGCTACGAGCAGTACTTC.